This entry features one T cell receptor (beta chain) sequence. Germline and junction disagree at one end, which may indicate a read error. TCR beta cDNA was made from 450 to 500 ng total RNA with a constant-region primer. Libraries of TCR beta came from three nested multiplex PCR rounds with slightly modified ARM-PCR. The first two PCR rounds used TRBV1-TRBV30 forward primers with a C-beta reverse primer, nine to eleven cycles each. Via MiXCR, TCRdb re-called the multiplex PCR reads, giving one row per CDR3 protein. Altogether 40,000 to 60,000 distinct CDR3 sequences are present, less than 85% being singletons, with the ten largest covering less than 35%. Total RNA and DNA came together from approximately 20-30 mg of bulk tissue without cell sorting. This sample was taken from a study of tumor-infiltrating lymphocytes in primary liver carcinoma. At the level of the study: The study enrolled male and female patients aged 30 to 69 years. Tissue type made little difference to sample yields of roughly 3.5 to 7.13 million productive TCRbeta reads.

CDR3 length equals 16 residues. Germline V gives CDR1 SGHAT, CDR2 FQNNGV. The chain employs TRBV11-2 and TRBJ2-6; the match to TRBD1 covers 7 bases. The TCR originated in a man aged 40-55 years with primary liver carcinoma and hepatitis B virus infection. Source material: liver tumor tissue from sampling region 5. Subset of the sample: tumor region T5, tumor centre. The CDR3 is CASRPGQRPGANVLTF. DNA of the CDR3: TGTGCCAGCAGGCCGGGACAGAGACCTGGAGCCAACGTCCTGACTTTC.